The next 4 T cell receptor beta chains were all read from a single sample in a study of cytomegalovirus exposure and HLA in healthy donors. Primers included in the PCR were 60 Vbeta and 13 Jbeta primers. TCRdb's table, derived via immunoSEQ multiplex PCR, lists solely in-frame clones and lacks some. The sample consists of 150,000 or so clones, about three quarters of them appearing once. Sequenced: PBMCs. These receptors came from a man between 35 and 55 years old in good health and CMV-seropositive.

The chain joins TRBV2 to TRBJ1-5, with TRBD1 matching 9 bases. CDR1 SNHLY and CDR2 FYNNEI come from the germline V gene. With 6 bases clipped from V and 0 bases from J, the junction kept 3 bases outside the gene matches. The CDR3 extends over 15 amino acids. The DNA of the CDR3 is TGTGCCAGCAGGGAGGGACAGGGTAGCAATCAGCCCCAGCATTTT. It translates to CASREGQGSNQPQHF.

Of note for this clone: Additional DNA sequences in this sample encode the identical CDR3. The rearrangement uses TRBV18 and TRBJ2-1, with D tentatively TRBD1 (5 bases). V lost 3 bases and J 5 bases, leaving 11 bases between the germline ends. Germline-derived CDR1 and CDR2 are KGHSH and LQKENI. This CDR3 contains 14 residues. CDR3 amino acids: CASSPRTGDNEQFF. CDR3 nucleotides: TGTGCCAGCTCACCCCGCACAGGCGACAATGAGCAGTTCTTC.

The J gene is TRBJ1-2, the V gene TRBV15; D might be TRBD1 (5 bases). Germline CDR1 is LNHNV and CDR2 is YYDKDF (reference sequence). The CDR3 has 14 residues. V was trimmed by 0 bases and J by 6 bases, leaving 11 bases between them. The CDR3 DNA reads TGTGCCACCAGCAGAGATCAGGGAGGCCATGGCTACACCTTC. Its translation: CATSRDQGGHGYTF.

CDR3 sequence: CASSHESGGYTF. The CDR3 DNA reads TGTGCCAGCAGCCACGAAAGCGGGGGCTACACCTTC. This chain connects TRBV7-9 to TRBJ1-2; no definite D call. Per germline, CDR1 SEHNR and CDR2 FQNEAQ (reference sequence). With 5 bases removed from V and 8 bases from J, the gap between germline ends came to 12 bases. This CDR3 region has 12 residues.